The 30 T cell receptor beta chains given below trace back to one sample, sequenced in a study of Graves' ophthalmopathy and Graves' hyperthyroidism. RNA transcripts served as template for amplifying TCR beta CDR3 sequences. The workflow started with a first-round RT-PCR run with HTBI primers and then moved on to a second-round multiplex PCR. In TCRdb, the multiplex PCR reads were re-called with MiXCR into one record per CDR3 protein. The sample contains 900,000 to 1,200,000 distinct CDR3 sequences, about two fifths of which appear only once. Sequenced sample: peripheral blood or thyroid tissue (not recorded which). The receptor source for this set is an adult man with Graves' hyperthyroidism.

Worth noting for this clonotype: With a much larger clone just one base away, this may be a read error. The gene calls are TRBV9 and TRBJ1-2; no firm D call. This CDR3 spans 13 amino acids. CDR1 is SGDLS and CDR2 is YYNGEE in the germline V gene. The CDR3 DNA sequence: TGTGTCAGCAGTCCGGCCAGCAACTATGGCTACACCTTC. Protein: CVSSPASNYGYTF. The entire variable domain, with the rest obtained from reference TRBV9 and TRBJ1-2, is as follows: DSGVTQTPKHLITATGQRVTLRCSPRSGDLSVYWYQQSLDQGLQFLIQYYNGEERAKGNILERFSAQQFPDLHSELNLSSLELGDSALYFCVSSPASNYGYTFGSGTRLTVV.

This clonotype was counted many times. The chain links TRBV25-1 to TRBJ2-7, with D possibly being TRBD1 (5 bases). Germline values: CDR1 MGHDK, CDR2 SYGVNS. The CDR3 has 13 amino acids. Trimming left V 5 bases short and J 2 bases short, with 10 bases between. The CDR3 spells CASSPGQTYEQYF. DNA of the CDR3: TGTGCCAGCAGTCCAGGACAAACCTACGAGCAGTACTTC.

The table lists this clonotype with a count of one. The chain is built from TRBV7-2 and TRBJ1-1, with a possible D match to TRBD1 (5 bases). Germline V gene lookup returns CDR1 SGHTA and CDR2 FQGNSA. The CDR3 covers 13 residues. Deletions cut 5 bases from V and 5 bases from J, with 12 bases between. For the CDR3, the DNA is TGTGCCAGCAGCACCGGAGGGGAGACTGAAGCTTTCTTT. Translating it yields CASSTGGETEAFF.

The chain employs TRBV11-1 and TRBJ1-1; 7 bases are shared with TRBD1. The CDR3 is 14 residues long. V lost 1 base and J lost 5; bases outside the gene matches: 4. Germline V gene lookup returns CDR1 SGHAT and CDR2 FQDESV (reference sequence). In DNA form, the CDR3 reads TGTGCCAGCAGCTTAGGTGACAGGGCAACTGAAGCTTTCTTT. Translated: CASSLGDRATEAFF.

The chain carries TRBV12-3 or TRBV12-4 and TRBJ1-5; D perhaps matches TRBD1 (5 bases). There are 15 residues in the CDR3. V gave up 7 bases and J gave up 4 bases, with 17 bases separating them. Written as DNA, the CDR3 is TGTGCCAGCACTTTGTCCGGGACCGGGAATCAGCCCCAGCATTTT. Its protein is CASTLSGTGNQPQHF.

This clonotype was counted ten times or more. The V and J genes are TRBV20-1 and TRBJ2-7; TRBD1 agrees at 9 bases. The V gene's germline CDR1 is DFQATT and CDR2 SNEGSKA (reference sequence). The V segment lost 2 bases and the J segment 5 bases; nucleotides outside the gene matches: 7. This CDR3 region has 14 residues. CDR3 protein: CSARKGQGLDEQYF. CDR3 coding DNA: TGCAGTGCTAGAAAGGGACAGGGCCTCGACGAGCAGTACTTC.

The chain uses TRBV11-2 and TRBJ2-3; 9 bases agree with TRBD2. This CDR3 comprises 16 residues. Germline CDR1 SGHAT, CDR2 FQNNGV. V lost 0 bases to trimming and J lost 4 bases; unmatched junction nucleotides: 5. The chain's CDR3 is CASSLEAGGASDTQYF. In nucleotides, the CDR3 is TGTGCCAGCAGCTTAGAAGCGGGGGGTGCGTCAGATACGCAGTATTTT. The entire variable domain, with the rest obtained from reference TRBV11-2 and TRBJ2-3, is as follows: EAGVAQSPRYKIIEKRQSVAFWCNPISGHATLYWYQQILGQGPKLLIQFQNNGVVDDSQLPKDRFSAERLKGVDSTLKIQPAKLEDSAVYLCASSLEAGGASDTQYFGPGTRLTVL.

The sample holds a few counts of this clonotype. V usage is TRBV29-1 and J usage is TRBJ1-2; 10 positions match TRBD1. The CDR3 length is 11 residues. CDR1 and CDR2 from the germline V gene are SQVTM and ANQGSEA. With V trimmed by 7 bases and J by 6 bases, 2 bases remained unmatched. CDR3 nucleotides: TGCAGCGGGGGGACAGGGGATGGCTACACCTTC. Protein: CSGGTGDGYTF.

J is TRBJ1-4 and V is TRBV2; D perhaps matches TRBD1 (5 bases). The V end lost 4 bases, the J end lost 7 bases, and 10 bases lay between the germline ends. Germline CDR1 reads SNHLY; CDR2 reads FYNNEI. CDR3 size: 13 residues. CDR3 DNA: TGTGCCAGCAGTGCGGGGGTTGGTGAAAAACTGTTTTTT. Its translation: CASSAGVGEKLFF.

This clonotype was recorded many times. The chain combines TRBV7-2 with TRBJ2-5, with D possibly TRBD2 on 6 matching bases. The V gene's germline CDR1 is SGHTA and CDR2 FQGNSA. Between the trimmed V and J ends, which lost 3 bases and 2 bases, there was a span of 10 bases. The CDR3 contains 14 residues. CDR3 sequence: CASSFRRGQETQYF. CDR3 DNA: TGTGCCAGCAGCTTTCGGCGGGGACAAGAGACCCAGTACTTC.

The chain couples TRBV7-9 to TRBJ1-2; TRBD1 might be the D (5 bases). Trimming left V 4 bases short and J 3 bases short, with 15 bases between. The germline V gene has CDR1 SEHNR and CDR2 FQNEAQ (reference sequence). CDR3 length equals 15 residues. The CDR3 spells CASSSLSDRDYGYTF. CDR3 nucleotide sequence: TGTGCCAGCAGCTCTCTCAGTGACAGAGACTATGGCTACACCTTC.

The chain combines TRBV28 with TRBJ1-5; TRBD1 aligns across 8 bases. This CDR3 is built from 16 residues. In germline, CDR1 is MDHEN, CDR2 SYDVKM. J lost 5 bases, V lost 7 bases, and 13 bases had no gene match. The chain's CDR3 is CASTPGRGRAYQPQHF. DNA of the CDR3: TGTGCCAGCACACCAGGCAGGGGGCGAGCTTATCAGCCCCAGCATTTT.

Concerning this clonotype itself: Germline and junction disagree at one end, which may indicate a read error. The V and J genes are TRBV12-3 or TRBV12-4 and TRBJ2-7; D is ambiguous. This CDR3 region has 13 residues. CDR3 bases: TGTGCCAGCAGGGTGAGCGTCGGTGCCGAGCAGTGCTTC. Protein sequence: CASRVSVGAEQCF.

Worth noting for this clonotype: One junction end does not reproduce the germline sequence, and a read error may be involved. The gene calls are TRBV10-3 and TRBJ2-6; D remains ambiguous. CDR3 length: 19 residues. Looked up from germline, CDR1 is ENHRY and CDR2 is SYGVKD. The CDR3 loop reads CASSYRNVMRSSGANVLTF. DNA of the CDR3: TGTGCCAGCAGTTACCGGAATGTGATGCGGAGCTCTGGGGCCAACGTCCTGACTTTC.

This chain uses TRBV9 with TRBJ1-5, with D hard to call. The CDR3 is 14 residues long. Trimming shortened V by 3 bases and J by 0 bases, and 7 bases separated the two germline ends. Germline-derived CDR1 and CDR2 are SGDLS and YYNGEE. The CDR3 protein is CASSDGISNQPQHF. As DNA, the CDR3 is TGTGCCAGCAGCGACGGGATTAGCAATCAGCCCCAGCATTTT.

Turning to this clonotype: With a much larger clone just one base away, this may be a read error. No conserved phenylalanine or tryptophan is present at the end of the CDR3, so a read error is the likely explanation. This chain joins TRBV19 and TRBJ1-2, with D possibly being TRBD1 (5 bases). Germline V gives CDR1 LNHDA, CDR2 SQIVND (reference sequence). The CDR3 sequence is 14 residues long. Trimming removed 8 bases from V and 6 bases from J, with 19 bases in between. CDR3 bases: TGTGCCAGTTCGGACATCCCTAGTCAGGATGGCTACACCCTC. It translates to CASSDIPSQDGYTL.

This clonotype was seen just once. With a much larger clone just one base away, this may be a read error. The chain has TRBV5-1 and TRBJ1-1; D gene uncertain. The CDR3 contains 14 residues. Trimming stripped 1 base from V and 7 bases from J, with 14 bases between. Germline V gene sequence: CDR1 SGHRS, CDR2 YFSETQ. This CDR3 is CASSLPPGGIEAFF. Written as DNA, the CDR3 is TGCGCCAGCAGCTTGCCCCCCGGAGGCATTGAAGCTTTCTTT.

This clonotype has at least ten counts. The chain recombines TRBV5-1 with TRBJ1-2, with D hard to call. This CDR3 spans 15 amino acids. The V end was cut by 0 bases, the J end by 6 bases, with 15 bases between. The V gene's germline CDR1 is SGHRS and CDR2 YFSETQ. CDR3 coding DNA: TGCGCCAGCAGCTTGGAGCGGGATGGGGTCCATGGCTACACCTTC. It encodes CASSLERDGVHGYTF.

Ten or more counts support this clonotype. V gene TRBV10-3 combines with J gene TRBJ2-7; D is undetermined. The CDR3 has 13 amino acids. Trimming stripped 2 bases from V and 5 bases from J, with 10 bases between. Germline CDR1 reads ENHRY; CDR2 reads SYGVKD. The chain's CDR3 is CAISETEKNEQYF. CDR3 coding DNA: TGTGCCATCAGTGAGACAGAAAAAAACGAGCAGTACTTC.

This clonotype was detected only a few times. V is TRBV6-4 and J is TRBJ2-3; D possibly uses TRBD1 or TRBD2 (5 bases each). The CDR3 totals 14 residues. The germline V and J ends were trimmed by 3 bases and 8 bases, with 15 bases remaining between them. Germline CDR1 is MRHNA and CDR2 is SNTAGT. The DNA of the CDR3 is TGTGCCAGCAGTGATGCCGGGACCGTTAGTACGCAGTATTTT. Its translation: CASSDAGTVSTQYF.

The chain uses TRBV11-2 and TRBJ1-1; a possible D gene is TRBD1 (5 bases). The V end was cut by 3 bases, the J end by 5 bases, with 13 bases between. Looked up from germline, CDR1 is SGHAT and CDR2 is FQNNGV. The CDR3 is made up of 14 amino acids. The CDR3 nucleotides are TGTGCCAGCAGCTTCCCCGGGACTGGAACTGAAGCTTTCTTT. This encodes CASSFPGTGTEAFF.

This chain links TRBV4-3 with TRBJ2-2; D is unresolved. Trimming stripped 0 bases from V and 3 bases from J, with 8 bases between. The CDR3 loop spans 15 amino acids. The V gene's germline CDR1 is LGHNA and CDR2 YSLEER. CDR3 amino acids: CASSQDGRDTGELFF. The CDR3 DNA reads TGCGCCAGCAGCCAAGATGGCCGAGACACCGGGGAGCTGTTTTTT.

V usage is TRBV12-3 or TRBV12-4 and J usage is TRBJ2-5; 7 bases are shared with TRBD1. This CDR3 region has 15 residues. The V gene end was trimmed by 6 bases and the J gene end by 5 bases; junction bases not matched to a gene: 12. The DNA for the CDR3 is TGTGCCAGCAGACCCGGGACAGACCTTTCGGAGACCCAGTACTTC. It encodes CASRPGTDLSETQYF.

The chain recombines TRBV7-9 with TRBJ1-2; D is uncertain. The germline gives CDR1 SEHNR, CDR2 FQNEAQ (reference sequence). This CDR3 is 15 amino acids long. Between the trimmed V and J ends, which lost 2 bases and 7 bases, there was a span of 17 bases. The CDR3 nucleotides are TGTGCCAGCAGCTTAAGCGGTATTAGGCTGGGTGGCTACACCTTC. Protein: CASSLSGIRLGGYTF.

This clonotype was detected only a few times. J is TRBJ1-2 and V is TRBV4-3, with TRBD1 matching 8 bases. V shed 0 bases and J 4 bases; nucleotides not matched to a gene: 7. The germline gives CDR1 LGHNA, CDR2 YSLEER. The CDR3 covers 16 residues. CDR3 residues: CASSQDSATGVYGYTF. The CDR3 nucleotides read TGCGCCAGCAGCCAAGATTCGGCGACAGGGGTCTATGGCTACACCTTC.

This clonotype was counted between two and nine times. V and J are TRBV27 and TRBJ2-5; D remains ambiguous. The CDR3 length is 15 residues. Trimming removed 7 bases at V and 4 bases at J, with 19 bases between. Looked up from germline, CDR1 is MNHEY and CDR2 is SMNVEV (reference sequence). In DNA form, the CDR3 reads TGTGCCAGCAACTCCCGAGACGCGTGGGGAGAGACCCAGTACTTC. Translated, it gives CASNSRDAWGETQYF.

This clonotype showed up just once. This CDR3 is missing its conserved last phenylalanine or tryptophan, likely due to a read error. The rearrangement links TRBV19 to TRBJ2-5; D uncertain. The length of the CDR3 is 12 residues. With 6 bases removed from V and 5 bases from J, the gap between germline ends came to 10 bases. Per germline, CDR1 LNHDA and CDR2 SQIVND (reference sequence). Here the CDR3 DNA reads TGTGCCAGTAGGGGCGTGACTGAGACCCAGTACCTC. Protein sequence: CASRGVTETQYL.

This chain connects TRBV19 to TRBJ2-7; TRBD2 aligns across 8 bases. The CDR3 covers 15 residues. Germline loops: CDR1 LNHDA, CDR2 SQIVND (reference sequence). After removal of 4 bases from V and 2 bases from J, the junction contained 7 bases not matched to a gene. CDR3 sequence reads: CASSTAGAIPYEQYF. DNA for the CDR3: TGTGCCAGTAGTACAGCGGGAGCAATTCCCTACGAGCAGTACTTC.

The chain is built from TRBV20-1 and TRBJ2-7, with TRBD2 identical over 11 bases. V lost 6 bases to trimming and J lost 6 bases; unmatched junction nucleotides: 7. This CDR3 has 13 amino acids. From germline, CDR1 is DFQATT and CDR2 SNEGSKA (reference sequence). DNA of the CDR3: TGCAGTGCCCGACTAGCGGGAAGAGGCGAGCAGTACTTC. Translating gives CSARLAGRGEQYF.

The V call is TRBV14, the J call TRBJ1-2; D is ambiguous. Trimming took off 1 base at V and 7 bases at J, with 16 bases between the two ends. Per germline, CDR1 SGHDN and CDR2 FVKESK. The CDR3 is 15 residues long. The CDR3 nucleotides read TGTGCCAGCAGCCAAGGCAGCACCCTAACGAGTGGCTACACCTTC. This codes for CASSQGSTLTSGYTF.